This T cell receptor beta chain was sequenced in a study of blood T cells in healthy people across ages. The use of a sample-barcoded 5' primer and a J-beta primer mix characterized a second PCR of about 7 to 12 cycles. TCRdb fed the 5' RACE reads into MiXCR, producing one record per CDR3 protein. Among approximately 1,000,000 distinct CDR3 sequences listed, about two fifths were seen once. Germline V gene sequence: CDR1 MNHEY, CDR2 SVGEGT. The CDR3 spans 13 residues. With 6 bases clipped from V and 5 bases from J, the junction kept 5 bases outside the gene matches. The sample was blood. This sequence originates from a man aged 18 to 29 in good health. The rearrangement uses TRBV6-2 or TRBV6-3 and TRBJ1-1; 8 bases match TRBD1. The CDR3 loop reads CASSQGARTEAFF. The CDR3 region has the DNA TGTGCCAGCAGCCAGGGGGCGCGAACTGAAGCTTTCTTT.